This entry describes one TCR beta chain. The method was immunoSEQ multiplex PCR; TCRdb's version includes in-frame clones alone and lacks a portion of them. The profile covers roughly 75,000 clones, with over 85% appearing a single time and about 6.4% taken by the ten largest. This record comes from a study of OX40 agonist ivuxolimab in advanced cancers. This receptor was obtained from an adult with an advanced solid tumor such as melanoma, head and neck, liver or kidney cancer. The sample was CD4+ or CD8+ T cells sorted from blood, taken in a trial of the OX40 agonist ivuxolimab.

The CDR3 protein is CASSLDRGHYGYTF. CDR3 in DNA: TGTGCCAGCAGCTTAGACAGGGGGCACTATGGCTACACCTTC. The genes are TRBV7-9 and TRBJ1-2, with TRBD1 identical over 9 bases. This CDR3 spans 14 amino acids. Germline CDR1 SEHNR, CDR2 FQNEAQ (reference sequence). J gave up 3 bases and V 1 base, and 0 bases lay outside the gene matches.